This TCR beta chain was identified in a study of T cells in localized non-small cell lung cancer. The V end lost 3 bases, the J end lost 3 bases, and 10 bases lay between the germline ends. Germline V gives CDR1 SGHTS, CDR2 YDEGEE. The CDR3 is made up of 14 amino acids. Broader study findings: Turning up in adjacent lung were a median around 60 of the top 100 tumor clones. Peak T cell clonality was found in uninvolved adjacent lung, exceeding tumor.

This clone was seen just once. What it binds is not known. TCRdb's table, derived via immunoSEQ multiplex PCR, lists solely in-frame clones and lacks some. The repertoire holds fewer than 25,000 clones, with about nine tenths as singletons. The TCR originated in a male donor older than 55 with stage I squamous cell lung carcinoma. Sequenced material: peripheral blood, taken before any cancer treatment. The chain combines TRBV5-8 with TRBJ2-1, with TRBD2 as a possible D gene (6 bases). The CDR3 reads CASSWGENYNEQFF. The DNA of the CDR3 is TGTGCCAGCAGCTGGGGGGAAAACTACAATGAGCAGTTCTTC.